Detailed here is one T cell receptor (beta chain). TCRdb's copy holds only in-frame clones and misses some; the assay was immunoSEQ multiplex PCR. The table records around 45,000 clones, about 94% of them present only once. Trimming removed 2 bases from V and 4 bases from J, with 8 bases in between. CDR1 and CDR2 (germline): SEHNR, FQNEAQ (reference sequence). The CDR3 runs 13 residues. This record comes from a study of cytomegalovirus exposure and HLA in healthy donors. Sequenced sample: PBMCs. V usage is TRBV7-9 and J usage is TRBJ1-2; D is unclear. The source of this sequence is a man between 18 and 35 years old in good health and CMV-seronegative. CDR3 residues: CASSLSDFYGYTF. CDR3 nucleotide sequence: TGTGCCAGCAGCTTATCAGACTTCTATGGCTACACCTTC.